The 5 T cell receptor beta chains below come from one sample, sequenced in a study of blood T cell repertoires in COVID-19. TCRdb keeps only in-frame clones here, not all; method: immunoSEQ multiplex PCR. The sample yields under 300,000 clones, about 89% seen once. Input material: peripheral blood. The receptor set was obtained from a man aged 50-59 years with acute or convalescent COVID-19.

The chain has TRBV2 and TRBJ1-2; TRBD1 might be the D (6 bases). Deletions cut 8 bases from V and 5 bases from J, with 15 bases between. The CDR3 runs to 13 residues. Germline V gives CDR1 SNHLY, CDR2 FYNNEI. The CDR3 protein is CASLGGGQYGYTF. The DNA of the CDR3 is TGTGCCAGCTTGGGGGGGGGACAATATGGCTACACCTTC. Filled out from reference TRBV2 and TRBJ1-2, the complete variable domain reads EPEVTQTPSHQVTQMGQEVILRCVPISNHLYFYWYRQILGQKVEFLVSFYNNEISEKSEIFDDQFSVERPDGSNFTLKIRSTKLEDSAMYFCASLGGGQYGYTFGSGTRLTVV.

The chain couples TRBV5-4 to TRBJ2-1; 8 bases map to TRBD1. V was clipped by 5 bases and J by 10 bases; unmatched bases: 5. CDR3 size: 12 residues. CDR1 and CDR2 from the germline V gene are SGHNT and YYREEE (reference sequence). The CDR3 loop reads CASSRDRFEQFF. The CDR3 nucleotides are TGTGCCAGCAGTCGGGACAGGTTCGAGCAGTTCTTC.

This clone was seen only a few times. This chain links TRBV29-1 with TRBJ2-7; the match to TRBD1 covers 7 bases. From germline, CDR1 is SQVTM and CDR2 ANQGSEA. This CDR3 contains 13 residues. V was pared by 7 bases and J by 2 bases, with 8 bases of the junction left unmatched. The CDR3 protein is CSGVGTVAYEQYF. DNA for the CDR3: TGCAGCGGGGTCGGGACAGTAGCCTACGAGCAGTACTTC.

In its sample, this clone was seen once. The chain uses TRBV7-9 and TRBJ2-2, with no clear D. Trimming took off 4 bases at V and 7 bases at J, with 16 bases between the two ends. Per the germline V gene, CDR1 is SEHNR and CDR2 is FQNEAQ (reference sequence). The CDR3 has 15 residues. The CDR3 loop reads CASSSSDTSYGELFF. The CDR3 bases are TGTGCCAGCAGCTCGAGTGATACGTCCTACGGGGAGCTGTTTTTT.

This clone was recorded only once. This sequence joins TRBV19 and TRBJ1-2; TRBD1 might be the D (6 bases). The length of the CDR3 is 13 residues. Germline V gives CDR1 LNHDA, CDR2 SQIVND (reference sequence). The V end was cut by 5 bases, the J end by 8 bases, with 15 bases between. This chain's CDR3 is CASSSRTAEGYTF. The CDR3, as DNA: TGTGCCAGTAGTTCCAGGACAGCGGAAGGCTACACCTTC. The entire variable domain, with the rest obtained from reference TRBV19 and TRBJ1-2, is as follows: DGGITQSPKYLFRKEGQNVTLSCEQNLNHDAMYWYRQDPGQGLRLIYYSQIVNDFQKGDIAEGYSVSREKKESFPLTVTSAQKNPTAFYLCASSSRTAEGYTFGSGTRLTVV.